Sequencing of this T cell receptor (beta chain) was carried out in a study of blood T cell repertoires in COVID-19. Study in general: Acute and convalescent COVID-19 specimens originated in the United States, Italy and Spain. Sources were T cells, B-cell-depleted T cells, or PBMCs; the material itself was cDNA or gDNA.

Authors' methods: Amplified reference gene primers provided the basis for estimating nucleated cell counts. Sequencing used immunoSEQ multiplex PCR; TCRdb keeps in-frame clones, though not all of them. The V and J calls and clone size come from that table; D and trimming were worked out from the DNA. Among around 120,000 clones listed, under 80% were seen once. CDR1 is SNHLY, CDR2 FYNNEI, per germline. This CDR3 region has 13 residues. Trimming cost V 6 bases and J 0 bases, with 9 bases left between them. The TCR comes from a man in his 70s with active or convalescent COVID-19. The chain joins TRBV2 to TRBJ2-7; tentatively, D is TRBD1 (5 bases). The material sequenced was peripheral blood. CDR3 nucleotide sequence: TGTGCCAGCAGATCAGGGTTCTCCTACGAGCAGTACTTC. Protein: CASRSGFSYEQYF.